This T cell receptor (beta chain) is from a study of cytotoxic CD8 clonotypes in ibrutinib-treated CLL. TCRdb's copy holds only in-frame clones and misses some; the assay was immunoSEQ multiplex PCR. The table records some 120,000 clones, approximately 58% of them present only once. From germline, CDR1 is KGHSH and CDR2 LQKENI. The ends lost 3 bases at V and 7 bases at J; junction bases unmatched: 4. The CDR3 has 14 residues. This clone appeared a few times. The V call is TRBV18, the J call TRBJ1-3, with 9 bases lining up with TRBD1. The TCR comes from a human donor with chronic lymphocytic leukemia. Sample: PBMCs, taken after 24 months of ibrutinib treatment. CDR3 residues: CASSPNGQGNTIYF. The CDR3 bases are TGTGCCAGCTCACCTAACGGACAGGGGAACACCATATATTTT.